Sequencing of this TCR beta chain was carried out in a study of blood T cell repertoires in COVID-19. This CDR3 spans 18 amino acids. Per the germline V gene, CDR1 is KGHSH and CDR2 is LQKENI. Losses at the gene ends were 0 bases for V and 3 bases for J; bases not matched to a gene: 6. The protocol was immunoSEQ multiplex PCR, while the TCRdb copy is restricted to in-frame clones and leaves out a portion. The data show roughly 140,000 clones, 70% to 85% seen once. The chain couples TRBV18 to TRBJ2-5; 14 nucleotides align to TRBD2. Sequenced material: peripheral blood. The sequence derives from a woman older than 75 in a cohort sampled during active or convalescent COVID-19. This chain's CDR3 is CASSPPGLAGGRKETQYF. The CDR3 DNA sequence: TGTGCCAGCTCACCACCCGGACTAGCGGGGGGCAGGAAAGAGACCCAGTACTTC.